This TCR beta chain was sequenced in a study of blood T cells in healthy people across ages. Samples each yielded at least 5 micrograms of total RNA. This CDR3 has 14 residues. Trimming took 1 base from V and 1 from J, leaving 8 bases between them. Germline CDR1 SGHDN, CDR2 FVKESK. Sample-barcoded 5' priming and a J-beta primer mix drove a second PCR of roughly 6 to 12 cycles. TCRdb passed the 5' RACE reads through MiXCR, listing each CDR3 protein once. The table records 780,000 or so distinct CDR3 sequences, roughly 56% of them present only once. In this sample, this clonotype turned up many times. Its cognate antigen is unknown. Study-wide points: The long-lived group displayed more naive CD4+ cells, plus higher diversity, than the aged donors did.

Material for sequencing was blood. The V gene is TRBV14, the J gene TRBJ2-7; a possible D gene is TRBD1 (5 bases). The clonotype comes from a man aged 35 to 55 in good health. This CDR3 is CASSQGRASYEQYF. In nucleotides, the CDR3 is TGTGCCAGCAGCCAAGGCAGGGCATCCTACGAGCAGTACTTC.